The sequence of this TCR beta chain was determined in a study of blood T cell repertoires in COVID-19. Across the study: Italy, Spain and the United States were the sources of the convalescent and acute COVID-19 samples.

The assay was immunoSEQ multiplex PCR, and TCRdb's table has in-frame clones only and misses some. The sample has around 190,000 clones, roughly 82% seen once; the top ten hold less than 15%. This clonotype originated in a human donor in a cohort sampled during active COVID-19. Sequencing was done on a sample of peripheral blood.

The CDR3 loop is CASSLSGPPYEQYF. The CDR3 DNA reads as TGCGCCAGCAGCTTGAGTGGGCCCCCATACGAGCAGTACTTC. This chain joins TRBV5-1 and TRBJ2-7; D unclear. This CDR3 is built from 14 residues. V gave up 1 base and J gave up 4 bases, with 12 bases separating them. The germline CDR1 and CDR2 sequences are SGHRS and YFSETQ.